The present T cell receptor beta chain was sequenced within a study of blood T cell repertoires in COVID-19. The CDR3 covers 13 residues. Trimming took 1 base from V and 7 from J, leaving 7 bases between them. The protocol was immunoSEQ multiplex PCR, while the TCRdb copy is restricted to in-frame clones and leaves out a portion. This table holds some 150,000 clones, 80% to 90% found once. Sample: peripheral blood. This chain uses TRBV12-3 or TRBV12-4 with TRBJ2-2; no clear D. The sequence was collected from a woman aged 50 to 65 with acute or convalescent COVID-19. In nucleotides, the CDR3 is TGTGCCAGCAGTTTAGGACATTTCGGGGAGCTGTTTTTT. Residues: CASSLGHFGELFF.